This TCR beta chain emerged from a study of metastatic and nonmetastatic thyroid tumors. As for the study in general: It was across blood and tumor or nodule tissue from malignant and benign thyroid patients that repertoires were compared.

Using MiXCR, TCRdb reanalyzed the PCR reads. The table records 100,000 or so clones, under 15% of them present only once. The CDR3 is 12 amino acids. V lost 3 bases and J 8 bases, leaving 10 bases between the germline ends. CDR1 is KGHSH, CDR2 LQKENI, per germline. Not a single patient had been given any form of treatment at any point before undergoing thyroid surgery. The chain carries TRBV18 and TRBJ1-1; D is unresolved. The sequence was obtained from a female donor with papillary thyroid cancer or a benign thyroid nodule (not recorded which). Some clones in this sample may be carry-over from other donors' samples. Sequencing input: blood. CDR3 loop: CASSPSGREAFF. The CDR3 DNA reads TGTGCCAGCTCACCCAGCGGGAGAGAAGCTTTCTTT.